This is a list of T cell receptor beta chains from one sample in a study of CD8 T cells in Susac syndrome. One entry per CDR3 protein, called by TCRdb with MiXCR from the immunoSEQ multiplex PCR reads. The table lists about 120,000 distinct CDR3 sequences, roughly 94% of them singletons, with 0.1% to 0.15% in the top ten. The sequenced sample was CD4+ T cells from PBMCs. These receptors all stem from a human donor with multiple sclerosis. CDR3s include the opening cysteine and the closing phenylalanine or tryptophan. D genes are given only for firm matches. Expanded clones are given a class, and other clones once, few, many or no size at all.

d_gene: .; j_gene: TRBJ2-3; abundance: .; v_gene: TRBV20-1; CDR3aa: CSVPQGQDTQYF; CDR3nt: TGCAGTGTCCCGCAGGGTCAAGATACGCAGTATTTT
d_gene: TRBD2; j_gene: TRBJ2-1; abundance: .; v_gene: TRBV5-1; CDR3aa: CASSPSSGGNEQFF; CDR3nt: TGCGCCAGCAGCCCTTCTAGCGGGGGTAATGAGCAGTTCTTC
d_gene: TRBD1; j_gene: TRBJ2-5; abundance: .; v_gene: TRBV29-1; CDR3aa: CSVDRQGARETQYF; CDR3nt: TGCAGCGTTGACAGGCAGGGGGCACGGGAGACCCAGTACTTC
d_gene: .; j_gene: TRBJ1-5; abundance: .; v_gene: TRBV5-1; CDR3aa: CASSLLGGNQPQHF; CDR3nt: TGCGCCAGCAGCTTGTTAGGGGGAAATCAGCCCCAGCATTTT
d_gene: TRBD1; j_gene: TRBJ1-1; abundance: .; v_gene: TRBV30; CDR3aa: CAWGQGTEAFF; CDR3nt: TGTGCCTGGGGACAGGGCACTGAAGCTTTCTTT
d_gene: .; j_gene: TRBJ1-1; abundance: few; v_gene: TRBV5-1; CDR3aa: CASSLGRRRADTEAFF; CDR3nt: TGCGCCAGCAGCTTGGGCCGTAGGAGGGCGGACACTGAAGCTTTCTTT
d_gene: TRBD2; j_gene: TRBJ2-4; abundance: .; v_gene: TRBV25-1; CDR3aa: CASSAVGGSGPSRNIQYF; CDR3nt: TGTGCCAGCAGTGCCGTGGGGGGGTCAGGGCCGTCCAGAAACATTCAGTACTTC
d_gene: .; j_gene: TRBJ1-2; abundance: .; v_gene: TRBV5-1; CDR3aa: CASSLVPGTYGYTF; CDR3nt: TGCGCCAGCAGCTTGGTTCCAGGGACCTATGGCTACACCTTC
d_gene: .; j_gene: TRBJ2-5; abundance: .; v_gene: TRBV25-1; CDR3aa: CASSEPGSGTQYF; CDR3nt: TGTGCCAGCAGTGAACCCGGATCGGGGACCCAGTACTTC
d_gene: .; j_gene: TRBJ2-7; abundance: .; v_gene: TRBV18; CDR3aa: CASSPQISSGTQADEQYF; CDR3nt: TGTGCCAGCTCACCACAGATAAGTTCGGGGACCCAAGCTGACGAGCAGTACTTC
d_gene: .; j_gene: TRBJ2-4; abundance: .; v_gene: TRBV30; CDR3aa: CAWSASAGGNIQYF; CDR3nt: TGTGCCTGGAGCGCCTCGGCAGGAGGGAACATTCAGTACTTC
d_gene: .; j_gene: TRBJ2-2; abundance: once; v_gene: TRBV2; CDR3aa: CASRGTLVGGELFF; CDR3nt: TGTGCCAGCAGGGGGACTCTCGTCGGGGGGGAGCTGTTTTTT
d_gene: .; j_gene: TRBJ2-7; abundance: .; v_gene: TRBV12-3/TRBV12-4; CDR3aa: CASSLPVGAGGEQYF; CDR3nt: TGTGCCAGCAGCTTACCTGTCGGGGCGGGCGGGGAGCAGTACTTC
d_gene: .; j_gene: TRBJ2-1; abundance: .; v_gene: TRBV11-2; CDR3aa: CASSLDRLRGEQFF; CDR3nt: TGTGCCAGCAGCTTAGATAGGCTCAGGGGTGAGCAGTTCTTC
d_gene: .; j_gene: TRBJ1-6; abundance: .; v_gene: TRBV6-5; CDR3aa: CASSYEPLGGSPLHF; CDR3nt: TGTGCCAGCAGTTACGAGCCGCTGGGTGGTTCACCCCTCCACTTT
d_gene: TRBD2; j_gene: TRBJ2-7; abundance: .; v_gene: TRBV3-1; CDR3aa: CASSRGTTYEQYF; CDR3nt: TGTGCCAGCAGCCGCGGGACTACCTACGAGCAGTACTTC
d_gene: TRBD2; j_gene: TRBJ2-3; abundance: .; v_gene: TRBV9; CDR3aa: CASSPLAGFTDTQYF; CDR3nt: TGTGCCAGCAGCCCCTTAGCGGGATTCACAGATACGCAGTATTTT
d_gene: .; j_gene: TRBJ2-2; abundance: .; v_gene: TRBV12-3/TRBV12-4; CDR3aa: CASSSTPNTGELFF; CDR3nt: TGTGCCAGCAGTTCAACACCGAACACCGGGGAGCTGTTTTTT
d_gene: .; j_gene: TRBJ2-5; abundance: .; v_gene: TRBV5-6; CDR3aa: CASSARGRAGETQYF; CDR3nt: TGTGCCAGCAGCGCACGAGGTAGGGCAGGAGAGACCCAGTACTTC
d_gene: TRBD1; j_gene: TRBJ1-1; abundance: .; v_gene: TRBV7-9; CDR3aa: CASSLDRDLEAFF; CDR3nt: TGTGCCAGCAGCTTGGACAGGGACCTTGAAGCTTTCTTT
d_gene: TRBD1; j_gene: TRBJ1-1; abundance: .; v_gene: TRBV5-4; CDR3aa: CASSPGQGVEAFF; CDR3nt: TGTGCCAGCAGCCCAGGACAGGGAGTGGAGGCTTTCTTT
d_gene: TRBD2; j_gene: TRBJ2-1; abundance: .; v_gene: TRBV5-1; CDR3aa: CASGPGLAGYNEQFF; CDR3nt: TGCGCCAGCGGACCGGGACTAGCGGGATACAATGAGCAGTTCTTC
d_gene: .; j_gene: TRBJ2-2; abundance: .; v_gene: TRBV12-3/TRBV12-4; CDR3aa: CANGWATGELFF; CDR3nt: TGTGCCAACGGATGGGCCACCGGGGAGCTGTTTTTT
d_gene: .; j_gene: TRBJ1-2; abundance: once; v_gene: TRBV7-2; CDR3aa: CASSLQGSQYGYTF; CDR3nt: TGTGCCAGCAGCTTGCAGGGCTCTCAATATGGCTACACCTTC
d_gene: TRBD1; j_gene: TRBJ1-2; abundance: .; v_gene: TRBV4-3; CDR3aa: CASSQGAQGQGGYTF; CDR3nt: TGCGCCAGCAGCCAAGGCGCACAGGGGCAAGGCGGCTACACCTTC
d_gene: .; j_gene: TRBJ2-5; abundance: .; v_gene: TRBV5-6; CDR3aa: CASSLFLDGTHQETQYF; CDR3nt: TGTGCCAGCAGCTTGTTCTTGGACGGGACACACCAAGAGACCCAGTACTTC
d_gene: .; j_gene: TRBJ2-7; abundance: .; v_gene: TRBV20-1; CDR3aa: CSPRAGRPYEQYF; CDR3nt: TGCAGTCCCCGGGCGGGACGTCCCTACGAGCAGTACTTC
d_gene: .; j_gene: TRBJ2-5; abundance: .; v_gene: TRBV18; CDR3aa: CASSPLPRQGTVETQYF; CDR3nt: TGTGCCAGCTCACCCCTTCCCCGGCAGGGGACGGTAGAGACCCAGTACTTC
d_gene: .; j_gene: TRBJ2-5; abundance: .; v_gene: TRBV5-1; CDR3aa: CASSLQGGRGETQYF; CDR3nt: TGCGCCAGCAGCCTGCAAGGGGGTAGGGGAGAGACCCAGTACTTC
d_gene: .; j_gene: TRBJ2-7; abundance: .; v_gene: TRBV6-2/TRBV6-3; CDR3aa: CASSYSSRDVAYEQYF; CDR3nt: TGTGCCAGCAGTTACTCGAGCAGGGACGTTGCCTACGAGCAGTACTTC
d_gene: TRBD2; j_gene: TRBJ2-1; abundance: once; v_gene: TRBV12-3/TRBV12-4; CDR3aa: CASSFPVGLAGGGEQFF; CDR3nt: TGTGCCAGCAGTTTTCCGGTGGGACTAGCGGGAGGTGGTGAGCAGTTCTTC
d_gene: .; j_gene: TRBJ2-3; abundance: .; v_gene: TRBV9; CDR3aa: CASSVGGQYATDTQYF; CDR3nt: TGTGCCAGCAGCGTAGGAGGGCAGTACGCCACAGATACGCAGTATTTT
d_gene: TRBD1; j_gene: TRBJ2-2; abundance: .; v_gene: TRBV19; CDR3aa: CASSSRDRADTGELFF; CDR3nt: TGTGCCAGTAGTAGCCGGGACAGGGCGGACACCGGGGAGCTGTTTTTT
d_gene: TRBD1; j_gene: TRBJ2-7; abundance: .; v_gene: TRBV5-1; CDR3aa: CASKLPGGYEQYF; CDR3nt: TGCGCCAGCAAACTCCCAGGGGGCTACGAGCAGTACTTC
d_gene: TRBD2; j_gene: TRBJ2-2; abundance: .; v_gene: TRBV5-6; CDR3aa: CASSPGRTTTGELFF; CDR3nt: TGTGCCAGCAGCCCCGGGAGGACTACCACCGGGGAGCTGTTTTTT
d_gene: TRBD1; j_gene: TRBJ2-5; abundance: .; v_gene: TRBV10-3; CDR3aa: CAISELRGQAKETQYF; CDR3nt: TGTGCCATCAGTGAGTTGAGGGGACAGGCAAAAGAGACCCAGTACTTC
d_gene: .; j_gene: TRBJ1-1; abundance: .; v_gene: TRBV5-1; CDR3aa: CASSLVTGNTEAFF; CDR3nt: TGCGCCAGCAGCTTGGTAACAGGGAACACTGAAGCTTTCTTT
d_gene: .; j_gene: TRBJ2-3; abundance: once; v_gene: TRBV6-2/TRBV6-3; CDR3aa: CASREGTDTQYF; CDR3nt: TGTGCCAGCAGGGAGGGCACAGATACGCAGTATTTT
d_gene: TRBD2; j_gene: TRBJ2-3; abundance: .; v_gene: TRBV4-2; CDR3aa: CASSQQMITSGSTDTQYF; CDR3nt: TGTGCCAGCAGCCAACAGATGATAACTAGCGGAAGCACAGATACGCAGTATTTT
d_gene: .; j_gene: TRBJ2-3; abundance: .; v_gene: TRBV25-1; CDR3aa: CASSELREDTQYF; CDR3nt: TGTGCCAGCAGTGAGCTTCGGGAAGATACGCAGTATTTT
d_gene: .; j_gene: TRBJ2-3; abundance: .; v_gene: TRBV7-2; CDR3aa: CASSATRASQYF; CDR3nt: TGTGCCAGCAGCGCAACCCGGGCCTCGCAGTATTTT
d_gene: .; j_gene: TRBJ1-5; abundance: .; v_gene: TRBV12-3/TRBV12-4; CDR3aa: CASSPRGRQPQHF; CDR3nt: TGTGCCAGCAGTCCGCGGGGACGTCAGCCCCAGCATTTT
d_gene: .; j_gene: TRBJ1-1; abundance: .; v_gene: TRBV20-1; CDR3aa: CSARDLGPTAFF; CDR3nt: TGCAGTGCTAGAGATCTGGGGCCAACAGCTTTCTTT
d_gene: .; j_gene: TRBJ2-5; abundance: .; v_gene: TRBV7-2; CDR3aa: CASSLSYQETQYF; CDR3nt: TGTGCCAGCAGCTTAAGCTATCAAGAGACCCAGTACTTC
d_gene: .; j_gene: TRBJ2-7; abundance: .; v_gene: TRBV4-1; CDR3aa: CASSPEKGNTYEQYF; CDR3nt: TGCGCCAGCAGCCCCGAGAAGGGTAATACCTACGAGCAGTACTTC
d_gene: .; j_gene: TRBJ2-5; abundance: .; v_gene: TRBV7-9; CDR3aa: CASSLGAGAFQETQYF; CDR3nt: TGTGCCAGCAGCTTAGGGGCAGGGGCATTCCAAGAGACCCAGTACTTC
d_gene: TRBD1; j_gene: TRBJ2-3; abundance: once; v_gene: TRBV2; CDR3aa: CASSEDRVGTDTQYF; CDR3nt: TGTGCCAGCAGTGAGGACAGGGTAGGCACAGATACGCAGTATTTT
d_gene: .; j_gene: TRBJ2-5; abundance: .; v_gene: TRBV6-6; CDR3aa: CASAPGLETQYF; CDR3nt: TGTGCCAGCGCTCCAGGGCTAGAGACCCAGTACTTC
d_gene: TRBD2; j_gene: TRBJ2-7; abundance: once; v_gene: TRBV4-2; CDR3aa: CASSQAEASGKGEQYF; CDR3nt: TGTGCCAGCAGCCAAGCCGAGGCTAGCGGGAAAGGCGAGCAGTACTTC
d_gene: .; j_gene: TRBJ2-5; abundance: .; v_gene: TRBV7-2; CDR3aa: CASSLVRRAGETQYF; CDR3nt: TGTGCCAGCAGCTTAGTCAGACGGGCCGGGGAGACCCAGTACTTC
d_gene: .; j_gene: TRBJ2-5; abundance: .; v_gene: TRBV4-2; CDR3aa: CASSQMGLREGQETQYF; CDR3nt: TGTGCCAGCAGCCAAATGGGCCTTAGAGAAGGACAAGAGACCCAGTACTTC
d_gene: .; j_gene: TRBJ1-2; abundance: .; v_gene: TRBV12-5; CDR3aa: CASGSVGGNYGYTF; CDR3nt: TGTGCTAGTGGTAGCGTCGGGGGTAACTATGGCTACACCTTC
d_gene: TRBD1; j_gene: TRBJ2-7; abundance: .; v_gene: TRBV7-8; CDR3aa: CASSFLDRGSDEQYF; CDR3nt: TGTGCCAGCAGCTTCCTTGACAGGGGAAGCGACGAGCAGTACTTC
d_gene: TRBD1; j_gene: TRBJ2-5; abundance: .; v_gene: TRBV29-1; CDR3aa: CSVHGQGRETQYF; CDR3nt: TGCAGCGTTCATGGACAGGGGAGGGAGACCCAGTACTTC
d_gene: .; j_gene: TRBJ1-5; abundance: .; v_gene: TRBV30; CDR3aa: CAWSGKGPGDQPQHF; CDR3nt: TGTGCCTGGAGTGGAAAAGGGCCAGGGGATCAGCCCCAGCATTTT
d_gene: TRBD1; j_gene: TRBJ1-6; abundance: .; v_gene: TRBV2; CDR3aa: CASSKTRDRMYSPLHF; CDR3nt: TGTGCCAGCAGCAAAACCCGGGACAGAATGTATTCACCCCTCCACTTT
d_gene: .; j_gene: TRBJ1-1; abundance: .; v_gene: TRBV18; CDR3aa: CASSPGAGLNTEAFF; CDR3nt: TGTGCCAGCTCACCCGGGGCGGGCCTGAACACTGAAGCTTTCTTT